The 21 T cell receptor beta chains below all came from one sample that was sequenced in a study of blood T cell repertoires in COVID-19 (TCRdb year 2020). The method was the immunoSEQ multiplex PCR assay. The immuneACCESS repertoire file appears here via TCRdb, limited to in-frame rearrangements. These files lack a portion of the clones; in checked studies, under half of the deficit traces to unresolved V genes, and the cause of the others is not known. The sample table contains 150,000 to 200,000 clones; only one count was recorded for 80% of them. Together, the top ten hold around an eighth of the sample. The sample comprised PBMCs or T cells enriched from blood (not recorded which). These receptors originate from a man between 60 and 75 years old who had been exposed to COVID-19.

This clone was observed once. J is TRBJ1-4 and V is TRBV19, with D possibly matching TRBD1 (6 bases). This CDR3 is 15 amino acids long. Between the trimmed V and J ends, which lost 3 bases and 7 bases, there was a span of 15 bases. CDR1 LNHDA and CDR2 SQIVND come from the germline V gene (reference sequence). CDR3 sequence reads: CASSIGRGDVEKLFF. The CDR3 DNA is TGTGCCAGTAGTATCGGCAGGGGAGATGTTGAAAAACTGTTTTTT. The full variable domain, completed using reference TRBV19 and TRBJ1-4, is DGGITQSPKYLFRKEGQNVTLSCEQNLNHDAMYWYRQDPGQGLRLIYYSQIVNDFQKGDIAEGYSVSREKKESFPLTVTSAQKNPTAFYLCASSIGRGDVEKLFFGSGTQLSVL.

This clone appeared once. The chain combines TRBV6-5 with TRBJ2-1; 7 bases are a match to TRBD2. Germline assignment: CDR1 MNHEY and CDR2 SVGAGI. This CDR3 contains 15 residues. With 6 bases clipped from V and 5 bases from J, the junction kept 10 bases outside the gene matches. The CDR3 sequence is CASRKERGIHNEQFF. DNA for the CDR3: TGTGCCAGCAGGAAAGAGCGGGGAATTCACAATGAGCAGTTCTTC.

J is TRBJ2-3 and V is TRBV7-6; 9 nucleotides match TRBD2. CDR3 length: 17 amino acids. The V and J ends lost 5 bases and 0 bases, in that order; junction bases with no gene match: 9. Looked up from germline, CDR1 is SGHVS and CDR2 is FNYEAQ. The CDR3 protein is CASSLIAGVGSTDTQYF. The CDR3 DNA reads as TGTGCCAGCAGCCTCATAGCGGGAGTAGGGAGCACAGATACGCAGTATTTT.

The chain is built from TRBV7-2 and TRBJ2-5, with TRBD1 matching 7 bases. Unmatched junction bases numbered 5, after V lost 5 bases and J lost 5 bases. Germline assignment: CDR1 SGHTA and CDR2 FQGNSA. The CDR3 sequence is 13 residues long. The CDR3 region has the DNA TGTGCCAGCAGCCCCGGGACAGTCGAGACCCAGTACTTC. Translated: CASSPGTVETQYF.

This chain links TRBV9 with TRBJ2-7, with D possibly TRBD1 on 6 matching bases. V shed 4 bases and J shed 5 bases, with 22 bases lying between them. Germline V gene lookup returns CDR1 SGDLS and CDR2 YYNGEE. There are 16 residues in the CDR3. DNA for the CDR3: TGTGCCAGCAGCCCACTACAGGGAATATCGTCCAACGAGCAGTACTTC. This sequence encodes CASSPLQGISSNEQYF.

The V and J genes are TRBV30 and TRBJ1-1, with D unclear. The CDR3 is 15 residues long. Between the trimmed V and J ends, which lost 0 bases and 0 bases, there was a span of 11 bases. Looked up from germline, CDR1 is GTSNPN and CDR2 is SVGIG (reference sequence). Here the CDR3 DNA reads TGTGCCTGGAGTGTCGGAGGTTCTCTGAACACTGAAGCTTTCTTT. Protein: CAWSVGGSLNTEAFF.

This clone was observed a handful of times. The gene calls are TRBV20-1 and TRBJ2-3; D possibly corresponds to TRBD2 (6 bases). Trimming left V 3 bases short and J 5 bases short, with 12 bases between. The CDR3 totals 13 residues. The germline V gene has CDR1 DFQATT and CDR2 SNEGSKA (reference sequence). CDR3 region: CSASWRAEDTQYF. In DNA, the CDR3 is TGCAGTGCTAGTTGGAGGGCAGAAGATACGCAGTATTTT.

V and J are TRBV7-2 and TRBJ2-7, with D unclear. The CDR3 loop spans 13 amino acids. Germline CDR1 SGHTA, CDR2 FQGNSA. The V end was cut by 5 bases, the J end by 4 bases, with 12 bases between. The CDR3 loop reads CASSLPTLYEQYF. The CDR3 nucleotides are TGTGCCAGCAGCCTACCGACATTGTACGAGCAGTACTTC.

DNA for the CDR3: TGTGCCTGGAGTCTCACTGGGAGGTCTGGCAATCAGCCCCAGCATTTT. This translates into CAWSLTGRSGNQPQHF. The chain employs TRBV30 and TRBJ1-5; D uncertain. CDR1 and CDR2 (germline): GTSNPN, SVGIG (reference sequence). V was shortened by 2 bases and J by 2 bases, with 16 bases between the two germline ends. The CDR3 sequence is 16 residues long.

The chain recombines TRBV6-5 with TRBJ1-1, with D unclear. Trimming took 2 bases from V and 1 from J, leaving 5 bases between them. Germline loops: CDR1 MNHEY, CDR2 SVGAGI. This CDR3 has 13 residues. Written as DNA, the CDR3 is TGTGCCAGCAGTTACGGCGGGAACACTGAAGCTTTCTTT. Residues: CASSYGGNTEAFF.

V usage is TRBV24-1 and J usage is TRBJ2-7, with TRBD2 matching 8 bases. The J segment lost 2 bases and the V segment lost 4 bases, leaving 9 bases of the junction unmatched. The CDR3 sequence is 16 residues long. CDR1 and CDR2 (germline): KGHDR, SFDVKD. In DNA form, the CDR3 reads TGTGCCACCAGTGACAGCGGGAGTCTTCGGGCCTACGAGCAGTACTTC. It specifies CATSDSGSLRAYEQYF.

This clone was detected a few times. CDR3 protein: CAISEPPPIGLAVTDTQYF. DNA for the CDR3: TGTGCCATCAGTGAGCCCCCCCCCATTGGACTAGCGGTCACAGATACGCAGTATTTT. The chain links TRBV10-3 to TRBJ2-3, with TRBD2 matching 10 bases. J was trimmed by 2 bases and V by 2 bases; bases with no gene match: 13. CDR3 length equals 19 residues. Germline V lookup: CDR1 ENHRY, CDR2 SYGVKD.

The chain carries TRBV18 and TRBJ2-5, with TRBD2 identical over 7 bases. CDR1 and CDR2 (germline): KGHSH, LQKENI. The CDR3 consists of 15 residues. V shed 4 bases and J 1 base; nucleotides not matched to a gene: 6. CDR3: CASSRPGRVQETQYF. Written as DNA, the CDR3 is TGTGCCAGCTCACGACCAGGGAGGGTCCAAGAGACCCAGTACTTC.

The chain couples TRBV3-1 (or the pseudogene TRBV3-2) to TRBJ2-2, with 7 positions matching TRBD2. Germline CDR1 LGHDT, CDR2 YNNKEL (reference sequence). J lost 4 bases, V lost 4 bases, and 9 bases had no gene match. The CDR3 has 16 amino acids. CDR3 bases: TGTGCCAGCAGCCGTACGGCGGGGAGGGGCACCGGGGAGCTGTTTTTT. Encoded protein: CASSRTAGRGTGELFF.

V gene TRBV27 combines with J gene TRBJ2-1, with 12 bases lining up with TRBD2. CDR3 length: 16 residues. With V trimmed by 1 base and J by 7 bases, 5 bases remained unmatched. CDR1 MNHEY and CDR2 SMNVEV come from the germline V gene (reference sequence). CDR3 DNA sequence: TGTGCCAGCAGTTTATGGCGGACTAGCGGGATAAATGAGCAGTTCTTC. Translating it yields CASSLWRTSGINEQFF.

This clone occurred a few times. V is TRBV9 and J is TRBJ1-2, with 9 nucleotides matching TRBD1. From germline, CDR1 is SGDLS and CDR2 YYNGEE. The CDR3 sequence is 17 residues long. V lost 3 bases, J lost 8 bases, and 17 bases stayed unmatched. CDR3 loop: CASSGSPTGGFIYGYTF. DNA for the CDR3: TGTGCCAGCAGCGGAAGCCCCACAGGGGGCTTTATTTACGGCTACACCTTC.

This chain connects TRBV28 to TRBJ2-7, with D possibly TRBD1 on 6 matching bases. Between the trimmed V and J ends, which lost 8 bases and 3 bases, there was a span of 17 bases. CDR1 is MDHEN and CDR2 is SYDVKM in the germline V gene. The CDR3 extends over 14 amino acids. The CDR3, as DNA: TGTGCCAGCCGAACACAGGGAAACGACTACGAGCAGTACTTC. Translation: CASRTQGNDYEQYF.

The V call is TRBV7-6, the J call TRBJ2-7; D is uncertain. Germline CDR1 is SGHVS and CDR2 is FNYEAQ. This CDR3 has 12 residues. V lost 1 base and J lost 7, with 8 bases in between. This CDR3 reads CASSLVVWEQYF. The DNA of the CDR3 is TGTGCCAGCAGCTTAGTAGTTTGGGAGCAGTACTTC.

The V gene is TRBV27, the J gene TRBJ2-7; 11 bases line up with TRBD2. The CDR3 is 16 amino acids. Looked up from germline, CDR1 is MNHEY and CDR2 is SMNVEV (reference sequence). The J segment lost 5 bases and the V segment lost 4 bases, leaving 10 bases of the junction unmatched. As DNA, the CDR3 is TGTGCCAGCAGTTGGGGGACTAGCGGACGTTACCACGAGCAGTACTTC. Its protein is CASSWGTSGRYHEQYF.

V gene TRBV19 combines with J gene TRBJ1-5; 10 nucleotides line up with TRBD1. The ends lost 11 bases at V and 7 bases at J; junction bases unmatched: 11. The CDR3 length is 14 residues. Germline-derived CDR1 and CDR2 are LNHDA and SQIVND (reference sequence). The CDR3 protein is CASTGQGDFQPQHF. DNA for the CDR3: TGTGCCTCCACCGGACAGGGGGATTTCCAGCCCCAGCATTTT.

This clone appeared once. The chain joins TRBV6-5 to TRBJ1-4, with D uncertain. Trimming cost V 8 bases and J 0 bases, with 13 bases left between them. The CDR3 extends over 15 amino acids. Looked up from germline, CDR1 is MNHEY and CDR2 is SVGAGI. CDR3 in amino acids: CASSDGAATNEKLFF. The CDR3, as DNA: TGTGCCAGCTCTGACGGAGCAGCAACTAATGAAAAACTGTTTTTT.